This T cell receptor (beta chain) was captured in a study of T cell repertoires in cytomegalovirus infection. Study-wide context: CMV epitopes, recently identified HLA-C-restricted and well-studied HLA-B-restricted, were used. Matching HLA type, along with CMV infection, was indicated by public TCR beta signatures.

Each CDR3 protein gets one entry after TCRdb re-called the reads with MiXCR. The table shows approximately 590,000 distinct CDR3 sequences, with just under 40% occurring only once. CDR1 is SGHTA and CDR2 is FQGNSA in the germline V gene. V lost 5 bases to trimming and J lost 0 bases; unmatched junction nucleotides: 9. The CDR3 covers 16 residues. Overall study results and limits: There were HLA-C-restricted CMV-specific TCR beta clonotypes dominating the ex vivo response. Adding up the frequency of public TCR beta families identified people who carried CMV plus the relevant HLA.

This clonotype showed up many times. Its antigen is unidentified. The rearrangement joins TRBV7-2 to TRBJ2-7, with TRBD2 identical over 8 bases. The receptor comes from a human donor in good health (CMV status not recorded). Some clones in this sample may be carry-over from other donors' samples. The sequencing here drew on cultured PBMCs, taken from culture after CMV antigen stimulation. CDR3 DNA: TGTGCCAGCAGCCAAAGCGGGAGAACCAGCTCCTACGAGCAGTACTTC. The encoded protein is CASSQSGRTSSYEQYF.